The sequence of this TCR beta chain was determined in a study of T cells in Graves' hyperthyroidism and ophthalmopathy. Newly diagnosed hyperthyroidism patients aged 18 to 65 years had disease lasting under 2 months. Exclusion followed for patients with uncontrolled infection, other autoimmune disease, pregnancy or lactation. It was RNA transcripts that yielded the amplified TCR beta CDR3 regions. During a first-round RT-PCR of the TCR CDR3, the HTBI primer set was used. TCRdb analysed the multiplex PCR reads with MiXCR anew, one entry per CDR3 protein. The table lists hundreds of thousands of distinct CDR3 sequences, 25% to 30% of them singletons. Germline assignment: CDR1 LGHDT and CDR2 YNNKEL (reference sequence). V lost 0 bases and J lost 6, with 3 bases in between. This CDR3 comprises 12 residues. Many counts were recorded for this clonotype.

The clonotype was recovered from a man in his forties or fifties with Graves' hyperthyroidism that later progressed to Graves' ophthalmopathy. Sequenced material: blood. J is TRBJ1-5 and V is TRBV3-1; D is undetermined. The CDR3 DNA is TGTGCCAGCAGCCAAGATTCTCAGCCCCAGCATTTT. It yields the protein CASSQDSQPQHF.